Listed here are 24 T cell receptor beta chains from one sample, sequenced in a study of PD-1 blockade in classical Hodgkin lymphoma. In every patient, relapse followed autologous stem cell transplantation, while exposure to brentuximab vedotin differed. TCRdb keeps only in-frame clones here, not all; method: immunoSEQ multiplex PCR. Here the sample spans around 42,000 clones, 55% to 75% being singletons. This specimen was peripheral blood mononuclear cells (PBMCs), taken at baseline. Receptors were obtained from a human donor with classical Hodgkin lymphoma.

This clone has only a few counts. The V and J genes are TRBV6-6 and TRBJ1-5, with 9 bases lining up with TRBD1. The CDR3 consists of 15 residues. Germline trimming cut 5 bases from V and 6 bases from J; bases unmatched to any gene: 8. Germline CDR1 and CDR2: MNHNY and SVGAGI (reference sequence). CDR3 region: CASSGDREMGQPQHF. The CDR3 DNA is TGTGCCAGCAGTGGGGACAGGGAAATGGGTCAGCCCCAGCATTTT.

The chain employs TRBV29-1 and TRBJ2-2; D unresolved. Trimming stripped 3 bases from V and 2 bases from J, with 10 bases between. The CDR3 has 14 residues. Germline lookup yields CDR1 SQVTM and CDR2 ANQGSEA. Here the CDR3 DNA reads TGCAGCGTTGACGGGCCAGATAACACCGGGGAGCTGTTTTTT. Translating gives CSVDGPDNTGELFF.

This clone was seen a single time. The rearrangement joins TRBV11-2 to TRBJ1-2; perhaps TRBD1 as D (5 bases). The CDR3 extends over 13 amino acids. Germline CDR1 is SGHAT and CDR2 is FQNNGV. The germline V and J ends were trimmed by 0 bases and 7 bases, with 9 bases remaining between them. The DNA of the CDR3 is TGTGCCAGCAGCTTAGATCGGGGCTTTGGCTACACCTTC. It codes for CASSLDRGFGYTF. The full variable domain, its missing parts supplied by reference TRBV11-2 and TRBJ1-2, is EAGVAQSPRYKIIEKRQSVAFWCNPISGHATLYWYQQILGQGPKLLIQFQNNGVVDDSQLPKDRFSAERLKGVDSTLKIQPAKLEDSAVYLCASSLDRGFGYTFGSGTRLTVV.

The chain carries TRBV6-5 and TRBJ2-7; D possibly corresponds to TRBD2 (6 bases). The CDR3 runs 11 residues. The germline V and J ends were trimmed by 8 bases and 6 bases, with 11 bases remaining between them. From germline, CDR1 is MNHEY and CDR2 SVGAGI. CDR3 loop: CASERGVEQYF. CDR3 DNA sequence: TGTGCCAGCGAACGCGGGGTCGAGCAGTACTTC.

This rearrangement joins TRBV7-8 to TRBJ2-3; D is unresolved. The CDR3 runs 17 residues. Germline CDR1 reads SGHVS; CDR2 reads FQNEAQ. Trimming cost V 4 bases and J 0 bases, with 17 bases left between them. DNA of the CDR3: TGTGCCAGCAGCTCGCACTTCTTAATCTCCAGCACAGATACGCAGTATTTT. It yields the protein CASSSHFLISSTDTQYF.

This clone was detected a few times. The V call is TRBV9, the J call TRBJ2-3; perhaps TRBD2 as D (6 bases). The V and J ends lost 4 bases and 0 bases respectively, with 15 bases between them. Germline V lookup: CDR1 SGDLS, CDR2 YYNGEE. This CDR3 contains 16 residues. CDR3 sequence: CASSLESGRSTDTQYF. Written as DNA, the CDR3 is TGTGCCAGCAGCTTAGAAAGCGGGCGGAGCACAGATACGCAGTATTTT.

The chain combines TRBV29-1 with TRBJ2-7; unclear D gene. CDR3 size: 13 residues. V was clipped by 6 bases and J by 6 bases, with 18 bases between them. CDR1 is SQVTM, CDR2 ANQGSEA, per germline. CDR3 protein: CSVPSEHSGEQYF. The CDR3, as DNA: TGCAGCGTCCCTTCGGAACATTCAGGCGAGCAGTACTTC.

The chain joins TRBV6-5 to TRBJ2-4; D ambiguous. V was cut by 0 bases and J by 7 bases, with 13 bases left in between. This CDR3 region has 15 residues. CDR1 is MNHEY and CDR2 is SVGAGI in the germline V gene. The chain's CDR3 is CASSYSNPAFNIQYF. The CDR3 bases are TGTGCCAGCAGTTACTCAAATCCCGCGTTCAACATTCAGTACTTC.

The V call is TRBV27, the J call TRBJ1-2; D is undetermined. Germline V lookup: CDR1 MNHEY, CDR2 SMNVEV (reference sequence). Trimming stripped 7 bases from V and 2 bases from J, with 11 bases between. The CDR3 extends over 13 amino acids. The CDR3 reads CASTPGINYGYTF. The CDR3 coding sequence is TGTGCCAGCACCCCCGGCATCAACTATGGCTACACCTTC.

The rearrangement joins TRBV6-5 to TRBJ1-1, with unresolved D. CDR3 length: 12 residues. V was clipped by 6 bases and J by 2 bases, with 7 bases between them. The germline V gene encodes CDR1 MNHEY and CDR2 SVGAGI. The CDR3, as DNA: TGTGCCAGCAGAACAGTAAACACTGAAGCTTTCTTT. Its protein is CASRTVNTEAFF.

This chain links TRBV18 with TRBJ2-1; 11 bases fit TRBD2. V was pared by 4 bases and J by 4 bases, with 6 bases of the junction left unmatched. CDR1 is KGHSH, CDR2 LQKENI, per germline. The CDR3 runs to 16 residues. CDR3 DNA sequence: TGTGCCAGCTCACACTCTAGCGGGAGGCGGTACAATGAGCAGTTCTTC. Its protein product is CASSHSSGRRYNEQFF.

The chain carries TRBV18 and TRBJ2-5; D call uncertain. The V gene's germline CDR1 is KGHSH and CDR2 LQKENI. The CDR3 length is 13 residues. Deletions cut 4 bases from V and 2 bases from J, with 8 bases between. DNA of the CDR3: TGTGCCAGCTCACTCCGTGGGCAAGAGACCCAGTACTTC. Translating gives CASSLRGQETQYF.

This chain joins TRBV6-1 and TRBJ2-7; 8 bases map to TRBD1. Germline-derived CDR1 and CDR2 are MNHNS and SASEGT. The CDR3 is made up of 17 amino acids. The junction had 10 bases not matched to a gene; V was cut back by 1 base and J by 2 bases. CDR3 in DNA: TGTGCCAGCAGTGAAGACCAACCAGACAGGGGCGCCTACGAGCAGTACTTC. Its translation: CASSEDQPDRGAYEQYF.

The rearrangement uses TRBV30 and TRBJ2-1, with D possibly TRBD2 on 5 matching bases. The CDR3 runs 17 residues. Germline V gene sequence: CDR1 GTSNPN, CDR2 SVGIG (reference sequence). Trimming took 0 bases from V and 7 from J, leaving 22 bases between them. The CDR3 sequence is CAWSVSGSSHLLNEQFF. CDR3 DNA: TGTGCCTGGAGTGTATCGGGGTCTAGTCATCTTTTGAATGAGCAGTTCTTC.

The chain couples TRBV6-5 to TRBJ1-5; the D gene is possibly TRBD1 (5 bases). Germline loops: CDR1 MNHEY, CDR2 SVGAGI. This CDR3 has 15 residues. V was cut by 6 bases and J by 5 bases, with 17 bases left in between. The CDR3: CASSLQGWGDQPQHF. As DNA, the CDR3 is TGTGCCAGCAGCCTCCAGGGTTGGGGGGATCAGCCCCAGCATTTT.

This clone showed up many times. V is TRBV9 and J is TRBJ1-2; TRBD1 aligns across 9 bases. Germline assignment: CDR1 SGDLS and CDR2 YYNGEE. V trimming: 4 bases; J trimming: 2 bases; junction bases outside the gene matches: 9. CDR3 size: 16 residues. The CDR3 reads CASSPRTGTGNYGYTF. The CDR3 DNA follows: TGTGCCAGCAGCCCTAGAACCGGGACAGGGAACTATGGCTACACCTTC.

V and J are TRBV9 and TRBJ2-1; 9 nucleotides line up with TRBD2. The CDR3 is made up of 16 amino acids. CDR1 and CDR2 (germline): SGDLS, YYNGEE. Trimming removed 0 bases from V and 4 bases from J; junction bases left unmatched: 5. CDR3 sequence reads: CASSVALAGQYNEQFF. CDR3 coding DNA: TGTGCCAGCAGCGTAGCCCTAGCGGGACAATACAATGAGCAGTTCTTC.

This clone was seen just once. J is TRBJ2-7 and V is TRBV19, with TRBD1 matching 8 bases. This CDR3 region has 13 residues. The trim removed 6 bases at V and 2 bases at J, leaving 3 bases unmatched. Germline loops: CDR1 LNHDA, CDR2 SQIVND (reference sequence). The CDR3 region is CASRTGDPYEQYF. For the CDR3, the DNA is TGTGCCAGTAGGACAGGGGACCCCTACGAGCAGTACTTC.

The rearrangement links TRBV6-5 to TRBJ2-1; 9 bases map to TRBD2. Trimming cost V 7 bases and J 2 bases; bases outside gene matches: 3. Per germline, CDR1 MNHEY and CDR2 SVGAGI. This CDR3 spans 14 amino acids. CDR3 nucleotide sequence: TGTGCCAGCACAGTAGCGGGAGCCTACAATGAGCAGTTCTTC. This gives the protein CASTVAGAYNEQFF.

The gene calls are TRBV4-1 and TRBJ2-3; 8 bases align to TRBD2. Trimming removed 5 bases from V and 4 bases from J; junction bases left unmatched: 8. This CDR3 spans 15 amino acids. Germline CDR1 reads MGHRA; CDR2 reads YSYEKL. The CDR3 protein is CASSASGGTSDTQYF. CDR3 nucleotide sequence: TGCGCCAGCAGCGCCAGCGGGGGAACATCAGATACGCAGTATTTT.

This chain links TRBV4-2 with TRBJ2-7, with D possibly TRBD1 on 6 matching bases. CDR3 length: 17 amino acids. The germline gives CDR1 LGHNA, CDR2 YNFKEQ. The ends were cut back, 0 bases at V and 4 bases at J, with 19 bases in the middle. The CDR3 loop is CASSQEGQLNGAYEQYF. The CDR3, as DNA: TGTGCCAGCAGCCAAGAAGGACAGTTGAATGGGGCTTACGAGCAGTACTTC.

This clone showed up just once. This chain links TRBV5-5 with TRBJ2-1, with 10 bases aligning to TRBD1. V lost 4 bases, J lost 0 bases, and 4 bases stayed unmatched. Germline loops: CDR1 SGHKS, CDR2 YYEKEE (reference sequence). CDR3 size: 16 residues. The chain's CDR3 is CASSRRTGGSYNEQFF. Here the CDR3 DNA reads TGTGCCAGCAGCCGACGGACAGGGGGCTCCTACAATGAGCAGTTCTTC.

The CDR3 protein is CASSPDGTEAFF. Here the CDR3 DNA reads TGTGCCAGCAGCCCAGATGGAACTGAAGCTTTCTTT. This chain links TRBV9 with TRBJ1-1, with unresolved D. The CDR3 has 12 amino acids. With 4 bases removed from V and 5 bases from J, the gap between germline ends came to 9 bases. Germline V gives CDR1 SGDLS, CDR2 YYNGEE.

V is TRBV27 and J is TRBJ2-1; no reliable D call. This CDR3 has 17 amino acids. CDR1 and CDR2 (germline): MNHEY, SMNVEV (reference sequence). V was clipped by 5 bases and J by 0 bases, with 17 bases between them. The CDR3 DNA sequence: TGTGCCAGCAGTGGATACGACTTAGCCGGCTCCTACAATGAGCAGTTCTTC. Encoded protein: CASSGYDLAGSYNEQFF.